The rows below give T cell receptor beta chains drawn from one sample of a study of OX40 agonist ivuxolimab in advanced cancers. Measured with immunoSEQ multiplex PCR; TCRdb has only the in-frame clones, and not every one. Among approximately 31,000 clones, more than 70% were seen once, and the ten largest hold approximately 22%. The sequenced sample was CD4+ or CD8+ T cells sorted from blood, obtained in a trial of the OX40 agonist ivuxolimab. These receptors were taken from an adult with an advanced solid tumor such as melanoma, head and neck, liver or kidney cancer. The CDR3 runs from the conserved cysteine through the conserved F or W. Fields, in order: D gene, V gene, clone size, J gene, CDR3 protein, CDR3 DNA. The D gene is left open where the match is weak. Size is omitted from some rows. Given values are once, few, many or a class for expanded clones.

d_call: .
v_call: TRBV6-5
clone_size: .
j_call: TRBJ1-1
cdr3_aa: CASSYSGGNRAFF
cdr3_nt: TGTGCCAGCAGTTACTCGGGGGGAAATAGAGCTTTCTTT

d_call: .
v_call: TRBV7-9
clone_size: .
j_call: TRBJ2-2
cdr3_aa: CASSLGIGDGTGELFF
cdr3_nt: TGTGCCAGCAGCTTAGGGATAGGGGACGGCACCGGGGAGCTGTTTTTT

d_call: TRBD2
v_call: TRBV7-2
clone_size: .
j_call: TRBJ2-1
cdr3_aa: CASSPPGTSGGKFF
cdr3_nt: TGTGCCAGCAGCCCGCCCGGGACTAGCGGGGGGAAGTTCTTC

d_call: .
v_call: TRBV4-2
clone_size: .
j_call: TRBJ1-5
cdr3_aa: CASSQFESYQPQHF
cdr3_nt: TGTGCCAGCAGCCAATTCGAGAGCTATCAGCCCCAGCATTTT

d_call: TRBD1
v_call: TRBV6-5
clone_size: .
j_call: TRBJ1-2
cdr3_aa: CASGGRGKSGYGYTF
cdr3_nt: TGTGCCAGCGGGGGCAGGGGGAAGAGTGGTTATGGCTACACCTTC

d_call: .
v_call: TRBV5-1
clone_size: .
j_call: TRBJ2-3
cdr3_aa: CASSLAGALTDTQYF
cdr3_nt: TGCGCCAGCAGCTTGGCAGGGGCCCTCACAGATACGCAGTATTTT

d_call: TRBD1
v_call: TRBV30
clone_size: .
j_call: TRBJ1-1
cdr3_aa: CAWSRTGGSEAFF
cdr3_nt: TGTGCCTGGAGTCGGACAGGGGGTTCTGAAGCTTTCTTT

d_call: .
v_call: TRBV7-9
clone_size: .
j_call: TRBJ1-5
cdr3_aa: CASSRDSFGNQPQHF
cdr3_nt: TGTGCCAGCAGCCGGGACTCTTTTGGAAATCAGCCCCAGCATTTT

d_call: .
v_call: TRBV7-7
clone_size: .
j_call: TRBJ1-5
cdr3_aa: CASSPQLSNQPQHF
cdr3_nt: TGTGCTAGCAGCCCCCAGCTCAGCAATCAGCCCCAGCATTTT

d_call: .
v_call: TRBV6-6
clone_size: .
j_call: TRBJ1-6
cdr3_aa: CASRGGVNNSPLHF
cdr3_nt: TGTGCCAGCAGGGGGGGGGTTAATAATTCACCCCTCCACTTT

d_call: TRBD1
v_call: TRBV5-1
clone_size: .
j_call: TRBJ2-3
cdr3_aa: CASTRTGRSTDTQYF
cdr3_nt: TGCGCCAGCACCCGGACAGGTAGGAGCACAGATACGCAGTATTTT

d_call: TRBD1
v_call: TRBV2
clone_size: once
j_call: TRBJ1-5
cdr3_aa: CASMDRGGGNQPQHF
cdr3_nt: TGTGCCAGCATGGACAGGGGAGGAGGCAATCAGCCCCAGCATTTT

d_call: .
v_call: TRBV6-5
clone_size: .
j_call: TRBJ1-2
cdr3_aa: CASSYPFGGGYTF
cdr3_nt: TGTGCCAGCAGTTACCCGTTTGGCGGGGGCTACACCTTC

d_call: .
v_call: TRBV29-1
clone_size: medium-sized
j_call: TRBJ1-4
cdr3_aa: CSAAPTNEKLFF
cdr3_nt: TGCAGCGCAGCGCCAACTAATGAAAAACTGTTTTTT

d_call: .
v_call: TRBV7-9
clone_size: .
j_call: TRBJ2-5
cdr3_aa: CASSFRDGETQYF
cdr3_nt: TGTGCCAGCAGCTTTAGGGATGGTGAGACCCAGTACTTC

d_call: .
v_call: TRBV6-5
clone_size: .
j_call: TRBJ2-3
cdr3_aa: CASSYSIMWDTQYF
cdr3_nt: TGTGCCAGCAGTTACTCGATCATGTGGGATACGCAGTATTTT

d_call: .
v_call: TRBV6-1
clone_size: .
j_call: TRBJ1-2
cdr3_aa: CASTGEKGSPYGYTF
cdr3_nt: TGTGCCAGCACCGGGGAGAAGGGGTCCCCATATGGCTACACCTTC

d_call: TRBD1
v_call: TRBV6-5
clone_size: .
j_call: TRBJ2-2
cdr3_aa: CASKGQGATGELFF
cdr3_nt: TGTGCCAGCAAGGGCCAGGGGGCAACCGGGGAGCTGTTTTTT

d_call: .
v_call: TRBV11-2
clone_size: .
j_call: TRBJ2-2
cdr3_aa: CASSLAGSTGELFF
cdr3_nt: TGTGCCAGCAGCTTAGCAGGATCCACCGGGGAGCTGTTTTTT

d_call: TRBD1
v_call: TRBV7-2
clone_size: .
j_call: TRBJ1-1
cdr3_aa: CASSFDRVSPEAFF
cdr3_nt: TGTGCCAGCAGCTTCGACAGGGTCTCTCCTGAAGCTTTCTTT

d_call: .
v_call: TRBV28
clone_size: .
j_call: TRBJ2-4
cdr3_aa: CASSPSGLAKNIQYF
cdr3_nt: TGTGCCAGCAGTCCCTCAGGCCTAGCCAAAAACATTCAGTACTTC

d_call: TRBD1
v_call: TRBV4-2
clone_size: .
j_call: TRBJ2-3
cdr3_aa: CASSQIDRGDTDTQYF
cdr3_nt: TGTGCCAGCAGCCAAATCGACAGGGGGGACACAGATACGCAGTATTTT

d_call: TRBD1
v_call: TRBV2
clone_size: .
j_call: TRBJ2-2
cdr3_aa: CASTEEGGPNTGELFF
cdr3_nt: TGTGCCAGCACCGAGGAAGGGGGCCCGAACACCGGGGAGCTGTTTTTT

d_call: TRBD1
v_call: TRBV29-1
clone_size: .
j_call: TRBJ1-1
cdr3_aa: CSVRGMNTEAFF
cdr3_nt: TGCAGCGTCAGGGGGATGAACACTGAAGCTTTCTTT

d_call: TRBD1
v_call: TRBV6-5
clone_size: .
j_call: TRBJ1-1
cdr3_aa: CASSYLAGGTEAFF
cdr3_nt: TGTGCCAGCAGTTACTTGGCAGGGGGCACTGAAGCTTTCTTT

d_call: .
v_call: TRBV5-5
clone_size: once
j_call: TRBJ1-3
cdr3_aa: CASSLGGSSGNTIYF
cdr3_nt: TGTGCCAGCAGCTTGGGTGGGTCCTCTGGAAACACCATATATTTT

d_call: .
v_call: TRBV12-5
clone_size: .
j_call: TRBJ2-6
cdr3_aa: CASSSSGANVLTF
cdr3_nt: TGTGCTAGCTCGAGCTCTGGGGCCAACGTCCTGACTTTC

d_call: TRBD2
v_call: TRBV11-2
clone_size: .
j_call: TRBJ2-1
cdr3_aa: CASSLRTSETNEQFF
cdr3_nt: TGTGCCAGCAGCTTAAGGACTAGCGAGACGAATGAGCAGTTCTTC

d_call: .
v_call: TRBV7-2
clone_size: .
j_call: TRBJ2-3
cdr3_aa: CASSLARISTDTQYF
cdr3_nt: TGTGCCAGCAGCTTAGCACGGATAAGCACAGATACGCAGTATTTT

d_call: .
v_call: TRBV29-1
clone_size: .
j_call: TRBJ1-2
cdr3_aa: CSVEGTAYGYTF
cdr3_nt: TGCAGCGTTGAAGGGACAGCTTATGGCTACACCTTC

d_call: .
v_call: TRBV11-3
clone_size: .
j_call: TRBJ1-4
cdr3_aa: CASSLGTSPGRGEKLFF
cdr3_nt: TGTGCCAGCAGCTTAGGAACCTCTCCAGGGAGAGGGGAAAAACTGTTTTTT

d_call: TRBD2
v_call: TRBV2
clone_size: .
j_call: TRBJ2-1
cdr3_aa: CASSDLLAGDNEQFF
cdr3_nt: TGTGCCAGCAGTGACCTCCTAGCGGGTGACAATGAGCAGTTCTTC

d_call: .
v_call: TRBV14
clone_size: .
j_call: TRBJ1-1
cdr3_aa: CASSQIKGEAFF
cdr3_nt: TGTGCCAGCAGCCAAATAAAGGGTGAAGCTTTCTTT

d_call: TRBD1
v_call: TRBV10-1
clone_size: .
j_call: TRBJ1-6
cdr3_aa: CASTRRTGSSYNSPLHF
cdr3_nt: TGCGCCAGCACCCGAAGGACAGGGAGCTCCTATAATTCACCCCTCCACTTT

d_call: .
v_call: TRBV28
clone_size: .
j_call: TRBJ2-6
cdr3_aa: CASTSITGANVLTF
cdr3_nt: TGTGCCAGCACCTCAATTACTGGGGCCAACGTCCTGACTTTC

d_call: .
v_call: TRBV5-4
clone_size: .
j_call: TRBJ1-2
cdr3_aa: CASSLDRALGGYTF
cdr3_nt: TGTGCCAGCAGCTTGGACAGGGCCTTAGGAGGCTACACCTTC

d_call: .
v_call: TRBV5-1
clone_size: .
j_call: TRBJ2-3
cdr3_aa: CASSLAGDTDTQYF
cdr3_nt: TGCGCCAGCAGCTTGGCAGGGGACACAGATACGCAGTATTTT

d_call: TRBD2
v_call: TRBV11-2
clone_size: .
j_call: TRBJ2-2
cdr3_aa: CASSYLAGEYTGELFF
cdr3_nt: TGTGCCAGCAGCTATCTAGCGGGGGAATACACCGGGGAGCTGTTTTTT

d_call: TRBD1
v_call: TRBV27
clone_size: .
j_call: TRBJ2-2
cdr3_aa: CATTRDRYTGELFF
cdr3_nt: TGTGCCACCACCCGGGACAGATACACCGGGGAGCTGTTTTTT

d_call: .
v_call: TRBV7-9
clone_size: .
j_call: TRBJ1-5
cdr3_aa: CASSLKNGQPQHF
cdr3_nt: TGTGCCAGCAGCTTAAAGAACGGTCAGCCCCAGCATTTT

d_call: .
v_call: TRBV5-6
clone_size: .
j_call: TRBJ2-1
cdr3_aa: CASIFSEQFF
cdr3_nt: TGTGCCAGCATTTTTAGTGAGCAGTTCTTC

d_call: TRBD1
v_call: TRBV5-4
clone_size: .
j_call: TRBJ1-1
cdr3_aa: CASSMTGRNTEAFF
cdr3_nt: TGTGCCAGCAGCATGACAGGGAGGAACACTGAAGCTTTCTTT

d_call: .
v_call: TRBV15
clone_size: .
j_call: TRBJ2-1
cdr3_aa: CATSRKGGAQGVGLSSYNEQFF
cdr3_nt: TGTGCCACCAGCAGAAAAGGAGGGGCCCAGGGTGTAGGGCTGAGCTCCTACAATGAGCAGTTCTTC

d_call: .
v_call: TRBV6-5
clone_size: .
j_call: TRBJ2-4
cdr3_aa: CASRSTGSAKNIQYF
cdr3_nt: TGTGCCAGCAGATCGACAGGCTCAGCCAAAAACATTCAGTACTTC

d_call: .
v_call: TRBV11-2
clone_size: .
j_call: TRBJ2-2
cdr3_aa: CASSLAGPGELFF
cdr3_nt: TGTGCCAGCAGCTTAGCTGGGCCGGGGGAACTGTTTTTT

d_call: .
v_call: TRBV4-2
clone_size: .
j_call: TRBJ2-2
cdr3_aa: CASSVPGVGELFF
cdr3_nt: TGTGCCAGCAGCGTCCCAGGGGTAGGGGAGCTGTTTTTT

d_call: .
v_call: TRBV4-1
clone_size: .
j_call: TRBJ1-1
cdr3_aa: CASSLRQQNTEAFF
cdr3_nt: TGCGCCAGCAGCCTGCGACAGCAGAACACTGAAGCTTTCTTT

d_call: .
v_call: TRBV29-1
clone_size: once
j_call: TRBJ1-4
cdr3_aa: CSVEAGTALGEKLFF
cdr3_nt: TGCAGCGTTGAAGCGGGAACGGCTTTGGGTGAAAAACTGTTTTTT

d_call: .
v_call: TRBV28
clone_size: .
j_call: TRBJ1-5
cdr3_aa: CASSKGFSNQPQHF
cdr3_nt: TGTGCCAGCAGTAAGGGGTTTAGCAATCAGCCCCAGCATTTT

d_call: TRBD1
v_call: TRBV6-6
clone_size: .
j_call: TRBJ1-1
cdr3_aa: CASSSSTGSNTEAFF
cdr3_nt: TGTGCCAGCAGCAGCTCGACAGGGTCGAACACTGAAGCTTTCTTT

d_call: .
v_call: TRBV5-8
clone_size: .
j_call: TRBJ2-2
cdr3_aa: CASSFGGARQGAGELFF
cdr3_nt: TGTGCCAGCAGCTTCGGGGGGGCCAGACAGGGCGCCGGGGAGCTGTTTTTT

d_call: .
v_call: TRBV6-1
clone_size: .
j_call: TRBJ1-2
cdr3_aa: CASSDTPAGTAMNGYTF
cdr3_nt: TGTGCCAGCAGTGATACCCCAGCCGGGACGGCTATGAATGGCTACACCTTC

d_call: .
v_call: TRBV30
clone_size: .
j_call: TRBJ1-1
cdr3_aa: CAWSMVVTEAFF
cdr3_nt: TGTGCCTGGAGTATGGTCGTTACTGAAGCTTTCTTT

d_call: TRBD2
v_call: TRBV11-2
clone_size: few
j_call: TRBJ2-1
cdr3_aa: CASSPTGIELANEQFF
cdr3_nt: TGTGCCAGCAGCCCCACCGGAATCGAACTAGCGAATGAGCAGTTCTTC

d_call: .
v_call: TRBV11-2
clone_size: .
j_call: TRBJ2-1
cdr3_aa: CASSHLVVGGTEQFF
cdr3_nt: TGTGCCAGCAGCCATCTAGTCGTTGGGGGAACTGAGCAGTTCTTC

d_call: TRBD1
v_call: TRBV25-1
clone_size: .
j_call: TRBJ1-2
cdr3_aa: CASSGGTGKGYTF
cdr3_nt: TGTGCCAGCAGTGGGGGGACAGGGAAGGGCTACACCTTC

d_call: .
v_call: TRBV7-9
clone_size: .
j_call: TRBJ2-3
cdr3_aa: CASSLVGRDTDTQYF
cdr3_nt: TGTGCCAGCAGCTTGGTGGGACGCGACACAGATACGCAGTATTTT

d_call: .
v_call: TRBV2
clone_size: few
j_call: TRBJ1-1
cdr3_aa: CASSIGPPGQMNTEAFF
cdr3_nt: TGTGCCAGCTCGATCGGACCCCCGGGGCAGATGAACACTGAAGCTTTCTTT

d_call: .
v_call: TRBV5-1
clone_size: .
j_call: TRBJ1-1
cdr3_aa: CASSLGGLVDTEAFF
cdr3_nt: TGCGCCAGCAGCTTGGGGGGGCTTGTGGACACTGAAGCTTTCTTT